The rows below give T cell receptor beta chains drawn from one sample of a study of memory CD4+ T cells and cytomegalovirus serostatus. Some clones are missing from TCRdb's copy, which holds only in-frame ones; the method was immunoSEQ multiplex PCR. This sample carries about 82,000 clones, approximately 80% of them seen once, and the ten largest clones take roughly 0.85%. Source material: memory CD4+ T cells from blood. These receptors all come from an adult in good health and CMV-seronegative. The CDR3 runs from the conserved cysteine through the conserved F or W. The order of the fields is clone size, D gene, J gene, V gene, CDR3 DNA, CDR3 protein. A D gene is named only where the DNA matches it firmly. Only some rows state a clone size, as once, few, many or a class for expanded clones.

. | . | TRBJ2-1 | TRBV30 | TGTGCCTGGAGAATAACAGAAACCTCCTACAATGAGCAGTTCTTC | CAWRITETSYNEQFF
. | . | TRBJ2-5 | TRBV5-6 | TGTGCCAGCAGCTTGGTTTCCCTGCCGGAAGAGACCCAGTACTTC | CASSLVSLPEETQYF
. | . | TRBJ2-2 | TRBV4-1 | TGCGCCAGCAGCCAAAGTCCCTCTGGCAGCACCGGGGAGCTGTTTTTT | CASSQSPSGSTGELFF
. | . | TRBJ2-3 | TRBV5-8 | TGTGCCAGCAGCTTGTTTAAGCAGCCGGGGTATTTT | CASSLFKQPGYF
. | . | TRBJ2-7 | TRBV20-1 | TGCAGTGCTGGCGGCGGGTACGAGCAGTACTTC | CSAGGGYEQYF
. | . | TRBJ2-6 | TRBV19 | TGTGCCAGTGGGGTCCCTGGGGCCAACGTCCTGACTTTC | CASGVPGANVLTF
. | . | TRBJ1-2 | TRBV7-2 | TGTGCCAGCAGCGCCTACAGGGACGCCTATGGCTACACCTTC | CASSAYRDAYGYTF
. | . | TRBJ1-2 | TRBV19 | TGTGCCAGTAGTGTAGACAGTCTCTATGGCTACACCTTC | CASSVDSLYGYTF
. | TRBD2 | TRBJ2-3 | TRBV30 | TGTGCCTGGAGTGTCGCCCTAGCGGGGCCCACAGATACGCAGTATTTT | CAWSVALAGPTDTQYF
. | TRBD1 | TRBJ2-7 | TRBV30 | TGTGCCTGGTCGGACAGGAGCTACGAGCAGTACTTC | CAWSDRSYEQYF
. | TRBD1 | TRBJ2-5 | TRBV5-5 | TGTGCCAGCAGCTTCGCCGGGACAGGCGAGACCCAGTACTTC | CASSFAGTGETQYF
few | . | TRBJ1-1 | TRBV27 | TGTGCCAGCAGTTTATCGCAGTACACTGAAGCTTTCTTT | CASSLSQYTEAFF
. | TRBD1 | TRBJ1-2 | TRBV6-1 | TGTGCCAGCAGCCCAGGGAGGGGGCTATATGGCTACACCTTC | CASSPGRGLYGYTF
few | . | TRBJ1-1 | TRBV30 | TGTGCCTGGAGTGTAAAGGCAGGATTGAACACTGAAGCTTTCTTT | CAWSVKAGLNTEAFF
. | . | TRBJ1-1 | TRBV19 | TGTGCCAGTAGTTGGGCGCCAGTTACCCCCACTGAAGCTTTCTTT | CASSWAPVTPTEAFF
. | TRBD2 | TRBJ2-7 | TRBV5-6 | TGTGCCAGCAGCTTGGCCGGGAGGGATGGGCAGTACTTC | CASSLAGRDGQYF
few | . | TRBJ1-6 | TRBV4-3 | TGCGCCAGCAGCCAAGCGGGAAGGGGCAATTCACCCCTCCACTTT | CASSQAGRGNSPLHF
. | . | TRBJ1-6 | TRBV5-6 | TGTGCCAGCAGCTCCCGGACGGGAACCTCTAATTCACCCCTCCACTTT | CASSSRTGTSNSPLHF
once | . | TRBJ1-6 | TRBV9 | TGTGCCAGCAGCCCCAAGGGCCAGTCGGCCAATTCACCCCTCCACTTT | CASSPKGQSANSPLHF
. | TRBD2 | TRBJ2-3 | TRBV5-1 | TGCGCCAGCAGCGATCAAGCGGGGGCCTACACAGATACGCAGTATTTT | CASSDQAGAYTDTQYF
. | TRBD1 | TRBJ2-5 | TRBV18 | TGTGCCAGCTCGCCCGGGACAGGGTTATCAGAGACCCAGTACTTC | CASSPGTGLSETQYF
few | . | TRBJ2-2 | TRBV13 | TGTGCCAGCAGCTCCACCGCGACAGACAAATGGGGGGAGCTGTTTTTT | CASSSTATDKWGELFF
. | . | TRBJ1-2 | TRBV30 | TGTGCCTGGAGTCCCGGGCATATATATGGCTACACCTTC | CAWSPGHIYGYTF
. | TRBD2 | TRBJ2-1 | TRBV5-4 | TGTGCCAGCAGCTTGAACCTAGCGGGGGCCAATGAGCAGTTCTTC | CASSLNLAGANEQFF
. | TRBD1 | TRBJ1-5 | TRBV18 | TGTGCCAGCTCACCACCTACAGGGGACGGCGGCAGCCAGCCCCAGCATTTT | CASSPPTGDGGSQPQHF
. | TRBD1 | TRBJ1-6 | TRBV11-3 | TGTGCCAGCAGTCCGGGACAGCATTCACCCCTCCACTTT | CASSPGQHSPLHF
. | . | TRBJ2-7 | TRBV28 | TGTGCCAGCAACCCTCCGACCGTAGCCTACGAGCAGTACTTC | CASNPPTVAYEQYF
once | . | TRBJ2-7 | TRBV7-7 | TGTGCTAGCAGCCCCGGGGGTCCGCTCGAGCAGTACTTC | CASSPGGPLEQYF
. | . | TRBJ1-2 | TRBV6-1 | TGTGCCAGCAGTGAAGCCACAGGGACTAACTATGGCTACACCTTC | CASSEATGTNYGYTF
. | TRBD1 | TRBJ1-2 | TRBV6-5 | TGTGCCAGCAGTTTAGGGGGCGAGGCAGGCTACACCTTC | CASSLGGEAGYTF
. | . | TRBJ2-7 | TRBV5-6 | TGTGCCAGCAGGAGACTTGCAGGGACCGGCGAGCAGTACTTC | CASRRLAGTGEQYF
once | . | TRBJ1-4 | TRBV4-1 | TGCGCCAGCAGCCAAGGCCTGACCAATGAAAAACTGTTTTTT | CASSQGLTNEKLFF
once | . | TRBJ1-6 | TRBV30 | TGTGCCTGGAGTGGGTCAGGGGCTGGTTCACCCCTCCACTTT | CAWSGSGAGSPLHF
. | TRBD1 | TRBJ1-5 | TRBV9 | TGTGCCAGCAGCCAGACAGGGTATAGCAATCAGCCCCAGCATTTT | CASSQTGYSNQPQHF
. | TRBD2 | TRBJ2-3 | TRBV9 | TGTGCCAGCAGCACTGGGACTAGCGGGGGGAAAGATACGCAGTATTTT | CASSTGTSGGKDTQYF
. | . | TRBJ2-1 | TRBV20-1 | TGCAGTGCCCGGGGAGACAATGAGCAGTTCTTC | CSARGDNEQFF
. | . | TRBJ1-5 | TRBV18 | TGTGCCAGCTCACCCTCGGGAACCGATCAGCCCCAGCATTTT | CASSPSGTDQPQHF
. | TRBD2 | TRBJ2-1 | TRBV2 | TGTGCCAGCAGAAAAGAGGGGACTAGCGGGGGTGAGCAGTTCTTC | CASRKEGTSGGEQFF
. | TRBD2 | TRBJ2-7 | TRBV11-2 | TGTGCCAGCAGCGGGTTAACGGGGGGCGAGCAGTACTTC | CASSGLTGGEQYF
few | TRBD1 | TRBJ1-1 | TRBV7-2 | TGTGCCAGCAGCTCGACAGGGGGCGGGACTGAAGCTTTCTTT | CASSSTGGGTEAFF
. | . | TRBJ1-2 | TRBV4-1 | TGCGCCAGCAGCCGGATCGGGGCCGCAAACTATGGCTACACCTTC | CASSRIGAANYGYTF
. | . | TRBJ1-2 | TRBV2 | TGTGCCAGCAGTGAATTGGGGGGAGTGGCTAACTATGGCTACACCTTC | CASSELGGVANYGYTF
few | . | TRBJ2-7 | TRBV5-4 | TGTGCCAGCAGCTTGGAATCCGAGCAGTACTTC | CASSLESEQYF
few | TRBD2 | TRBJ2-5 | TRBV6-5 | TGTGCCAGCAGTTACTTTGGGCTAGCGGGGGGAGAGACCCAGTACTTC | CASSYFGLAGGETQYF
. | TRBD1 | TRBJ2-1 | TRBV10-1 | TGCGCCAGCAGTTACCAGGGGGACTCCTACAATGAGCAGTTCTTC | CASSYQGDSYNEQFF
. | . | TRBJ1-2 | TRBV5-6 | TGTGCCAGCAGCTGGGGGGGGGCGCAGAGCTATGGCTACACCTTC | CASSWGGAQSYGYTF
. | . | TRBJ1-5 | TRBV18 | TGTGCCAGCTCACCACCGGGGGGTTTAGGCAATCAGCCCCAGCATTTT | CASSPPGGLGNQPQHF
. | TRBD2 | TRBJ2-7 | TRBV19 | TGTGCCAGTAGTATTGAATCCAGCGGGGCCTACGAGCAGTACTTC | CASSIESSGAYEQYF
. | . | TRBJ2-5 | TRBV6-1 | TGTGCCAGCAGTGAAATAGATCGAGCGACCCAGTACTTC | CASSEIDRATQYF
. | . | TRBJ2-1 | TRBV5-1 | TGCGCCAGCAGCGTCCAGGGGGCGCGGGAGAATGAGCAGTTCTTC | CASSVQGARENEQFF
few | . | TRBJ2-1 | TRBV7-8 | TGTGCCAGCAGCCCACCCACTAGGGATGAGCAGTTCTTC | CASSPPTRDEQFF
medium-sized | TRBD1 | TRBJ1-1 | TRBV10-3 | TGTGCCATCAGATCGGGACAGGGGAACACTGAAGCTTTCTTT | CAIRSGQGNTEAFF
. | . | TRBJ1-2 | TRBV6-5 | TGTGCCAGCAGTTACTCGGTCGAGAGGGATTGGTATGGCTACACCTTC | CASSYSVERDWYGYTF
. | . | TRBJ2-5 | TRBV18 | TGTGCCAGCTCACCCTACGTGAGTGATCAAGAGACCCAGTACTTC | CASSPYVSDQETQYF
few | . | TRBJ2-5 | TRBV7-2 | TGTGCCAGCAGCTTGGGGGGGGGCCTGCCCTCAGGCGCGACCCAGTACTTC | CASSLGGGLPSGATQYF